Here is one TCR beta chain with its context. The length of the CDR3 is 11 residues. With 2 bases removed from V and 7 bases from J, the gap between germline ends came to 6 bases. CDR1 is SGHRS and CDR2 is YFSETQ in the germline V gene. This sample is drawn from a study of CD8 T cells in Susac syndrome. RNA amounts of about 0.45 to 1 ug underwent reverse transcription with random hexamers. The CDR3 of TCR beta was amplified by immunoSEQ multiplex PCR across 54 Vbeta and 13 Jbeta. Using its own MiXCR run on the immunoSEQ multiplex PCR reads, TCRdb lists one record per CDR3 protein. The sample gives roughly 400,000 distinct CDR3 sequences, approximately 89% of which show up once; under 0.15% is in the top ten.

The chain carries TRBV5-1 and TRBJ1-1; no clear D. The clonotype originates from a human donor with multiple sclerosis. Sequencing used CD8+ T cells from PBMCs. The CDR3 nucleotides are TGCGCCAGCAGCTTTATGGGTGAAGCTTTCTTT. Amino acid sequence: CASSFMGEAFF.